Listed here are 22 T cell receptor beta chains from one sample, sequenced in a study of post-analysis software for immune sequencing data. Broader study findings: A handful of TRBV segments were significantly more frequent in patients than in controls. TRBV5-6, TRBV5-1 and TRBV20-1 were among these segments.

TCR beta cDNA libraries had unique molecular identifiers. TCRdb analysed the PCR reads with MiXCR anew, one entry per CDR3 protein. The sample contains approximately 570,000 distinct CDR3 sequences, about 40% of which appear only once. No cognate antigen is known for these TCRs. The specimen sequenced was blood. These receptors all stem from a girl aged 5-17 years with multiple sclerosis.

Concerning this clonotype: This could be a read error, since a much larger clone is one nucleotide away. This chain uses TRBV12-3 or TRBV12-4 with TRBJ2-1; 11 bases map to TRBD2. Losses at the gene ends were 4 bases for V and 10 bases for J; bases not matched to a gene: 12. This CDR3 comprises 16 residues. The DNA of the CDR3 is TGTGCCAGCAGTTCCTTAGCGGGAGGGGAATCCTACGAGCAGTTCTTC. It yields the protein CASSSLAGGESYEQFF.

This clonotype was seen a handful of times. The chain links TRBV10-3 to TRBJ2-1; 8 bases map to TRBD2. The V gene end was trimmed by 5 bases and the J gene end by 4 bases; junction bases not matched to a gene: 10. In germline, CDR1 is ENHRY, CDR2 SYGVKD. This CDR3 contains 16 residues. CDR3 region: CAISTRDSGAYNEQFF. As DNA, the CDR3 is TGTGCCATCAGTACAAGAGATAGCGGGGCTTACAATGAGCAGTTCTTC.

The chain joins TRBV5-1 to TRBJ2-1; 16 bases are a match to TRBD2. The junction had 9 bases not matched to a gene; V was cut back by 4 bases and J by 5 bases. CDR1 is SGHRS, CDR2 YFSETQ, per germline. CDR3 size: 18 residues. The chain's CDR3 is CASSAPGLAGGINNEQFF. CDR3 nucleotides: TGCGCCAGCAGCGCCCCGGGACTAGCGGGAGGGATCAACAATGAGCAGTTCTTC.

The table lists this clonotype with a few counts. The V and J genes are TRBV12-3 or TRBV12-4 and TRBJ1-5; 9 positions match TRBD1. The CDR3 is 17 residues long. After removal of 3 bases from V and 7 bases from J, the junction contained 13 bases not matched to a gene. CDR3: CASSFIGDRVVRQPQHF. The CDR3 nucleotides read TGTGCCAGCAGTTTTATTGGGGACAGGGTGGTTCGGCAGCCCCAGCATTTT.

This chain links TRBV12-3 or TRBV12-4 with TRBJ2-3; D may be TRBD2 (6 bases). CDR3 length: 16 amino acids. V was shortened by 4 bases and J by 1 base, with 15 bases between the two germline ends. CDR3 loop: CASSSGEASRTDTQYF. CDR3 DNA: TGTGCCAGCAGTTCCGGGGAGGCCAGCCGCACAGATACGCAGTATTTT.

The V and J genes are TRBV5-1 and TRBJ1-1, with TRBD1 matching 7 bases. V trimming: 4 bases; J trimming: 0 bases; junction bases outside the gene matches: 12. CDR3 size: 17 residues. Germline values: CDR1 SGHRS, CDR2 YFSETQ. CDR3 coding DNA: TGCGCCAGCAGCCAGCCGACAGGGAGAATCCTGAACACTGAAGCTTTCTTT. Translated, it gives CASSQPTGRILNTEAFF.

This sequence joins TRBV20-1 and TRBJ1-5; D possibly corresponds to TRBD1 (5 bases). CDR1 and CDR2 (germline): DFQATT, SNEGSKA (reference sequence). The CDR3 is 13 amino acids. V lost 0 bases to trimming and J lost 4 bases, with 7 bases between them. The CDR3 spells CSARDDSNQPQHF. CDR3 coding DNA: TGCAGTGCTAGAGATGACAGTAATCAGCCCCAGCATTTT.

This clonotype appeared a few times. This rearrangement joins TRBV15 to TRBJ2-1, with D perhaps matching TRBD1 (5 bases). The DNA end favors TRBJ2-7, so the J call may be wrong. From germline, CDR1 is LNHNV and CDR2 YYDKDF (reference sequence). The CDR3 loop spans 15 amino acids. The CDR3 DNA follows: TGTGCCACCAGCAGAGGACAGTTCGATCCCTACGAGCAGTACTTC. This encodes CATSRGQFDPYEQYF.

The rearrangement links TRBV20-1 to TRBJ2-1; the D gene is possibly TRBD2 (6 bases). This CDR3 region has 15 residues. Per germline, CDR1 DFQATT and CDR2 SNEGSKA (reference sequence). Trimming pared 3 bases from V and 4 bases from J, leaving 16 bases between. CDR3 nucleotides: TGCAGTGCTAGTCTGGCGGGAAAGGGTTACAATGAGCAGTTCTTC. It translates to CSASLAGKGYNEQFF.

This CDR3 is CASSFTKLTGRQETQYF. The CDR3 nucleotides read TGTGCCAGCAGCTTTACGAAATTGACAGGGAGGCAAGAGACCCAGTACTTC. V gene TRBV7-9 combines with J gene TRBJ2-5, with D possibly matching TRBD1 (7 bases). This CDR3 contains 17 residues. Trimming shortened V by 3 bases and J by 2 bases, and 19 bases separated the two germline ends. Per germline, CDR1 SEHNR and CDR2 FQNEAQ (reference sequence).

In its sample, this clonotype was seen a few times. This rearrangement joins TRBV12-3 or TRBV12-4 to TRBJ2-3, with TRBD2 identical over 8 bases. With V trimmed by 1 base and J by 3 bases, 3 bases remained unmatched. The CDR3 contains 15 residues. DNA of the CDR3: TGTGCCAGCAGTTTAGTAACTAGCGGAACAGATACGCAGTATTTT. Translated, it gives CASSLVTSGTDTQYF.

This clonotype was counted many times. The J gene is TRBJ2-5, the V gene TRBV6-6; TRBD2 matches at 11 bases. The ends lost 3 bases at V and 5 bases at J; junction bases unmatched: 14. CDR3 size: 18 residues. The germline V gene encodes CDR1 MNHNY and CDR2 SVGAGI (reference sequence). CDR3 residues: CASSYPLAGGVGDETQYF. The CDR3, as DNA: TGTGCCAGCAGTTATCCGCTAGCGGGGGGCGTGGGGGACGAGACCCAGTACTTC.

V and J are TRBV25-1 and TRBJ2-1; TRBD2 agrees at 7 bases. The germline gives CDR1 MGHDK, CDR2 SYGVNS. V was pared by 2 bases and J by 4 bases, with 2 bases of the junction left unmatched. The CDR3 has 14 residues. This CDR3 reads CASSEPSGYNEQFF. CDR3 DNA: TGTGCCAGCAGTGAACCTAGCGGTTACAATGAGCAGTTCTTC.

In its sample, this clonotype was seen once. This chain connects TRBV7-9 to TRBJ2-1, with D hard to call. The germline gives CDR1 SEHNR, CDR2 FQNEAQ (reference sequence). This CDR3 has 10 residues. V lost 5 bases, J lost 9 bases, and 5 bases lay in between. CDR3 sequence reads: CASSGREQFF. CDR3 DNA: TGTGCCAGCAGCGGCCGTGAGCAGTTCTTC. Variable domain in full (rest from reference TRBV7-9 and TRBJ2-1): DTGVSQNPRHKITKRGQNVTFRCDPISEHNRLYWYRQTLGQGPEFLTYFQNEAQLEKSRLLSDRFSAERPKGSFSTLEIQRTEQGDSAMYLCASSGREQFFGPGTRLTVL.

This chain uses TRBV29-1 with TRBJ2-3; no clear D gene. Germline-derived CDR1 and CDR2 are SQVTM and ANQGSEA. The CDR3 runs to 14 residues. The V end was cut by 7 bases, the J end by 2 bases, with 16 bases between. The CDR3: CSAALRQITDTQYF. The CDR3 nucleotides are TGCAGCGCTGCCCTCAGGCAGATCACAGATACGCAGTATTTT.

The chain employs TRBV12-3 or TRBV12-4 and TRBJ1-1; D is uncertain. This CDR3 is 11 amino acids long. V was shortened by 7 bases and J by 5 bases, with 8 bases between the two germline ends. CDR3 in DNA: TGTGCCAGCATGACATTAACTGAAGCTTTCTTT. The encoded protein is CASMTLTEAFF.

The CDR3: CASSLILAGGNNEQFF. CDR3 nucleotide sequence: TGCGCCAGCAGCCTTATCCTAGCGGGGGGAAACAATGAGCAGTTCTTC. The J gene is TRBJ2-1, the V gene TRBV5-1, with TRBD2 identical over 11 bases. Per germline, CDR1 SGHRS and CDR2 YFSETQ. The CDR3 consists of 16 residues. Trimming removed 4 bases from V and 5 bases from J; junction bases left unmatched: 8.

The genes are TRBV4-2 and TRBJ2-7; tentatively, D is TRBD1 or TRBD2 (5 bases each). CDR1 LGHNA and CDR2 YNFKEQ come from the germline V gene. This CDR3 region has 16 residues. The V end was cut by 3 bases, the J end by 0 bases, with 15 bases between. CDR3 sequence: CASSQGRDGSSYEQYF. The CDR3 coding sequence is TGTGCCAGCAGCCAGGGCCGGGACGGAAGCTCCTACGAGCAGTACTTC.

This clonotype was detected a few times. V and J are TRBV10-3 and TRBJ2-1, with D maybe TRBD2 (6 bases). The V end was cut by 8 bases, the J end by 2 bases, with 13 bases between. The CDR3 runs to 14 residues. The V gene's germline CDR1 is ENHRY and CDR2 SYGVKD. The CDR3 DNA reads TGTGCCATCGGCGCGGGGAACCCCTACAATGAGCAGTTCTTC. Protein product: CAIGAGNPYNEQFF.

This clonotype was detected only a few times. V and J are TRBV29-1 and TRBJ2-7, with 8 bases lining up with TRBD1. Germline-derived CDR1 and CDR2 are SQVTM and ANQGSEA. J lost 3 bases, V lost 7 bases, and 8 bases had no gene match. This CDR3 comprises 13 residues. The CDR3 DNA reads TGCAGCGCAGGGACAGGTCAAGACTACGAGCAGTACTTC. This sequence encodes CSAGTGQDYEQYF.

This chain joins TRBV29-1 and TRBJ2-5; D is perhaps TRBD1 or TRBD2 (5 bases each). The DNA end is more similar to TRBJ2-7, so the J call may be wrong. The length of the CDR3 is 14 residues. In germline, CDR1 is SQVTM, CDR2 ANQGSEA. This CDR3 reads CSVGKGVGGREQYF. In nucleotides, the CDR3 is TGCAGCGTCGGGAAAGGGGTTGGGGGACGCGAGCAGTACTTC.

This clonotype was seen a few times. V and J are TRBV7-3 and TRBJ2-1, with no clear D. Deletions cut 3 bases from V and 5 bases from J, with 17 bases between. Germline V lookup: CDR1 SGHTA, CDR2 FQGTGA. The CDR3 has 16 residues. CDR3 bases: TGTGCCAGCAGCTTGAGAAGCGCGATAGAGCACAATGAGCAGTTCTTC. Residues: CASSLRSAIEHNEQFF. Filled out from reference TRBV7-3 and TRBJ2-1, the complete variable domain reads GAGVSQTPSNKVTEKGKYVELRCDPISGHTALYWYRQSLGQGPEFLIYFQGTGAADDSGLPNDRFFAVRPEGSVSTLKIQRTERGDSAVYLCASSLRSAIEHNEQFFGPGTRLTVL.